What follows are 23 T cell receptor beta chains derived from one specimen sequenced in a study of blood T cell repertoires in COVID-19 (dated by TCRdb to 2018 to 2021). Library preparation employed the immunoSEQ multiplex PCR assay. Drawn from immuneACCESS, this table holds only the in-frame rearrangements with V and J called that TCRdb kept. Clones are partly lost; checked studies trace under half to an unresolved V gene and leave the rest unexplained. Recorded for this sample are 150,000 to 200,000 clones; roughly 80% of them occurred a single time. The ten largest account for around 7% of the sample. The sample consisted of peripheral blood. All receptors come from a woman aged 40 to 50 with COVID-19, enrolled during active disease.

V and J are TRBV25-1 and TRBJ2-5; tentatively, D is TRBD1 (6 bases). Germline lookup yields CDR1 MGHDK and CDR2 SYGVNS. V lost 8 bases to trimming and J lost 4 bases, with 14 bases between them. The CDR3 runs to 13 residues. CDR3 loop: CASQDRGRETQYF. CDR3 sequence (DNA): TGTGCCAGCCAGGACAGAGGGCGAGAGACCCAGTACTTC.

The chain combines TRBV15 with TRBJ1-2, with D possibly TRBD1 on 5 matching bases. Germline lookup yields CDR1 LNHNV and CDR2 YYDKDF (reference sequence). The CDR3 runs 15 residues. V was shortened by 5 bases and J by 2 bases, with 15 bases between the two germline ends. CDR3 in DNA: TGTGCCACCAGCCCCTGGGGCCTGGGGAACTATGGCTACACCTTC. This sequence encodes CATSPWGLGNYGYTF.

The chain recombines TRBV5-4 with TRBJ2-5, with D uncertain. The V gene lost 0 bases and the J gene lost 2 bases, with 8 bases spanning the gap. Germline loops: CDR1 SGHNT, CDR2 YYREEE (reference sequence). This CDR3 spans 14 amino acids. The CDR3 region is CASSLDVTQETQYF. Written as DNA, the CDR3 is TGTGCCAGCAGCTTGGATGTGACTCAAGAGACCCAGTACTTC.

This chain uses TRBV6-5 with TRBJ1-6; 8 bases agree with TRBD1. V shed 4 bases and J 8 bases; nucleotides not matched to a gene: 10. The CDR3 extends over 16 amino acids. CDR1 and CDR2 (germline): MNHEY, SVGAGI. The CDR3 loop reads CASSFRRTGKDSPLHF. The CDR3 nucleotides are TGTGCCAGCAGTTTCAGAAGGACAGGGAAGGATTCACCCCTCCACTTT.

V gene TRBV6-6 combines with J gene TRBJ1-3, with 12 positions matching TRBD1. The ends lost 5 bases at V and 5 bases at J; junction bases unmatched: 10. Germline CDR1 and CDR2: MNHNY and SVGAGI (reference sequence). CDR3 length: 17 residues. The CDR3: CASSPHQGTGGRNTIYF. CDR3 in DNA: TGTGCCAGCAGTCCCCACCAGGGGACAGGGGGCCGAAACACCATATATTTT.

The genes are TRBV20-1 and TRBJ2-3; 11 nucleotides agree with TRBD2. V was pared by 3 bases and J by 4 bases, with 9 bases of the junction left unmatched. The germline CDR1 and CDR2 sequences are DFQATT and SNEGSKA (reference sequence). The CDR3 extends over 16 amino acids. The CDR3 sequence is CSASFLAGGTADTQYF. As DNA, the CDR3 is TGCAGTGCTAGTTTCCTAGCGGGGGGCACTGCAGATACGCAGTATTTT.

V gene TRBV3-1 (or the pseudogene TRBV3-2) combines with J gene TRBJ2-5, with 10 bases lining up with TRBD1. V gave up 4 bases and J gave up 4 bases; unmatched junction bases: 0. The CDR3 has 13 residues. CDR1 and CDR2 from the germline V gene are LGHDT and YNNKEL (reference sequence). DNA for the CDR3: TGTGCCAGCAGCCGGGACAGGGGAGAGACCCAGTACTTC. It is translated as CASSRDRGETQYF.

The CDR3 here is CASSLGHPNEQFF. CDR3 in DNA: TGTGCCAGTAGTCTCGGACATCCTAATGAGCAGTTCTTC. The chain employs TRBV19 and TRBJ2-1; TRBD1 is a possible D gene (5 bases). CDR1 and CDR2 (germline): LNHDA, SQIVND (reference sequence). V shed 5 bases and J shed 7 bases, with 12 bases lying between them. This CDR3 is 13 amino acids long.

The CDR3 DNA sequence: TGTGCCAGCAGCTTAACTAGCGGGAGGACAGATACGCAGTATTTT. Its translation: CASSLTSGRTDTQYF. The rearrangement joins TRBV7-3 to TRBJ2-3; TRBD2 aligns across 10 bases. The CDR3 totals 15 residues. The germline gives CDR1 SGHTA, CDR2 FQGTGA. V dropped 0 bases and J dropped 3; count of bases not matched to a gene: 0.

This rearrangement joins TRBV14 to TRBJ1-2; weak D call: TRBD1 (6 bases). In germline, CDR1 is SGHDN, CDR2 FVKESK. CDR3 length: 13 amino acids. Trimming shortened V by 2 bases and J by 8 bases, and 12 bases separated the two germline ends. CDR3 sequence: CASSQTGRGGYTF. DNA for the CDR3: TGTGCCAGCAGCCAAACAGGGCGAGGAGGCTACACCTTC.

This chain joins TRBV5-6 and TRBJ1-2, with D perhaps matching TRBD1 (5 bases). V lost 1 base and J 3 bases, leaving 13 bases between the germline ends. This CDR3 has 15 amino acids. Germline lookup yields CDR1 SGHDT and CDR2 YYEEEE. CDR3 nucleotides: TGTGCCAGCAGCTTGATTCAGGGAGGGGACTATGGCTACACCTTC. The encoded protein is CASSLIQGGDYGYTF.

This chain uses TRBV15 with TRBJ1-5; perhaps TRBD1 as D (6 bases). Per the germline V gene, CDR1 is LNHNV and CDR2 is YYDKDF (reference sequence). The CDR3 length is 16 residues. V lost 1 base to trimming and J lost 6 bases, with 16 bases between them. The CDR3, as DNA: TGTGCCACCAGCAGAGGAGGGGGAGACGGCAGTCAGCCCCAGCATTTT. This gives the protein CATSRGGGDGSQPQHF.

The chain carries TRBV19 and TRBJ1-5; D not resolved. Per the germline V gene, CDR1 is LNHDA and CDR2 is SQIVND (reference sequence). The CDR3 contains 12 residues. V was pared by 10 bases and J by 5 bases, with 12 bases between. CDR3 DNA sequence: TGTGCCATAGGAGGCGGGGATCAGCCCCAGCATTTT. Its translation is CAIGGGDQPQHF.

The chain has TRBV28 and TRBJ2-3, with D uncertain. Germline values: CDR1 MDHEN, CDR2 SYDVKM. The CDR3 loop spans 13 amino acids. Trimming took off 3 bases at V and 2 bases at J, with 6 bases between the two ends. CDR3 sequence (DNA): TGTGCCAGCAGTTTTGGCAACACAGATACGCAGTATTTT. Residues: CASSFGNTDTQYF. Full variable domain (rest looked up from reference TRBV28 and TRBJ2-3): DVKVTQSSRYLVKRTGEKVFLECVQDMDHENMFWYRQDPGLGLRLIYFSYDVKMKEKGDIPEGYSVSREKKERFSLILESASTNQTSMYLCASSFGNTDTQYFGPGTRLTVL.

The rearrangement joins TRBV7-2 to TRBJ2-5; 8 bases agree with TRBD2. The V gene end was trimmed by 1 base and the J gene end by 4 bases; junction bases not matched to a gene: 11. CDR3 length: 17 amino acids. Germline V CDR1 and CDR2: SGHTA, FQGNSA. CDR3 bases: TGTGCCAGCAGCTTAGGACTTTCCAGCGGGGGTTCAGAGACCCAGTACTTC. Amino acid sequence: CASSLGLSSGGSETQYF.

This chain uses TRBV27 with TRBJ2-1; 13 bases fit TRBD2. This CDR3 has 16 residues. Germline assignment: CDR1 MNHEY and CDR2 SMNVEV (reference sequence). The junction had 3 bases not matched to a gene; V was cut back by 3 bases and J by 4 bases. The CDR3 DNA sequence: TGTGCCAGCAGTTTCCCGACTAGCGGGGGGTACAATGAGCAGTTCTTC. The encoded protein is CASSFPTSGGYNEQFF.

This chain uses TRBV30 with TRBJ1-2, with D unclear. The CDR3 sequence is 13 residues long. Germline V CDR1 and CDR2: GTSNPN, SVGIG (reference sequence). V was trimmed by 2 bases and J by 8 bases, leaving 15 bases between them. CDR3 amino acids: CAWSRTEEGGYTF. In nucleotides, the CDR3 is TGTGCCTGGAGTCGAACAGAGGAGGGAGGCTACACCTTC.

The CDR3 loop is CASASLGREKNIQYF. In nucleotides, the CDR3 is TGTGCCAGCGCCTCTCTTGGGAGGGAAAAAAACATTCAGTACTTC. The rearrangement uses TRBV6-5 and TRBJ2-4; 7 positions agree with TRBD2. The CDR3 contains 15 residues. Trimming took 8 bases from V and 4 from J; bases not matched to a gene: 11. Germline CDR1 reads MNHEY; CDR2 reads SVGAGI.

The chain recombines TRBV30 with TRBJ2-3; 9 nucleotides agree with TRBD2. From germline, CDR1 is GTSNPN and CDR2 SVGIG (reference sequence). CDR3 length: 16 amino acids. With V trimmed by 4 bases and J by 2 bases, 10 bases remained unmatched. The CDR3 reads CAWNIGAGGLTDTQYF. CDR3 sequence (DNA): TGTGCCTGGAACATTGGGGCGGGAGGGCTCACAGATACGCAGTATTTT.

The CDR3 is CASSDEGRANYGYTF. CDR3 nucleotides: TGTGCCAGCAGTGACGAGGGCCGGGCGAACTATGGCTACACCTTC. V is TRBV2 and J is TRBJ1-2, with D unresolved. The V end was cut by 3 bases, the J end by 2 bases, with 13 bases between. The CDR3 length is 15 residues. Germline CDR1 SNHLY, CDR2 FYNNEI.

V and J are TRBV3-1 (or the pseudogene TRBV3-2) and TRBJ2-5; possible D gene TRBD2, 6 bases. Per the germline V gene, CDR1 is LGHDT and CDR2 is YNNKEL (reference sequence). CDR3 size: 15 residues. Trimming took 2 bases from V and 4 from J, leaving 14 bases between them. CDR3 DNA sequence: TGTGCCAGCAGCCAATACGGGAGTGGTCTAGAGACCCAGTACTTC. This sequence encodes CASSQYGSGLETQYF.

The chain uses TRBV7-9 and TRBJ1-1, with D tentatively TRBD1 (6 bases). The CDR3 loop spans 15 amino acids. Germline lookup yields CDR1 SEHNR and CDR2 FQNEAQ (reference sequence). With 3 bases removed from V and 7 bases from J, the gap between germline ends came to 18 bases. CDR3 sequence reads: CASSFFGQKNIEAFF. CDR3 sequence (DNA): TGTGCCAGCAGCTTTTTCGGACAGAAAAATATTGAAGCTTTCTTT. Full variable domain (remainder filled in from reference TRBV7-9 and TRBJ1-1): DTGVSQNPRHKITKRGQNVTFRCDPISEHNRLYWYRQTLGQGPEFLTYFQNEAQLEKSRLLSDRFSAERPKGSFSTLEIQRTEQGDSAMYLCASSFFGQKNIEAFFGQGTRLTVV.

This rearrangement joins TRBV6-5 to TRBJ2-7; 11 bases line up with TRBD1. After removal of 6 bases from V and 2 bases from J, the junction contained 3 bases not matched to a gene. Looked up from germline, CDR1 is MNHEY and CDR2 is SVGAGI. The CDR3 consists of 14 residues. The CDR3 DNA is TGTGCCAGCAGGGACAGGGGGCGGACCTACGAGCAGTACTTC. Translation gives CASRDRGRTYEQYF.